The 12 T cell receptor beta chains in this list originate from one sample, sequenced in a study of regulatory T cells in long-lasting Graves disease. Time point here: newly diagnosed GD, antithyroid drugs for less than 3 months. Construction of the TCR library relied on RNA isolated from PBMCs. CDR3 regions were amplified by Arm-PCR using iRepertoire HTBI primers to build TCR beta libraries. TCRdb re-called the multiplex PCR reads with MiXCR, one entry per CDR3 protein. The sample includes 580,000 or so distinct CDR3 sequences, about 16% of them seen just once. The same sample was also used in a study of T cells in Graves' hyperthyroidism and ophthalmopathy.

This specimen consisted of peripheral blood mononuclear cells (PBMCs), obtained at new diagnosis, from a patient treated with antithyroid drugs. The source is a man aged 18-30 years with Graves disease.

This clonotype was counted between two and nine times. The chain has TRBV28 and TRBJ2-7; TRBD1 agrees at 11 bases. This CDR3 has 15 residues. J lost 2 bases, V lost 8 bases, and 8 bases had no gene match. Germline V gene data show CDR1 as MDHEN and CDR2 as SYDVKM. The chain's CDR3 is CASLGGGQGAYEQYF. For the CDR3, the DNA is TGTGCCAGCCTCGGCGGGGGACAGGGGGCCTACGAGCAGTACTTC.

This chain uses TRBV7-2 with TRBJ2-5, with D hard to call. The CDR3 has 18 residues. The V gene lost 0 bases and the J gene lost 2 bases, with 19 bases spanning the gap. Germline lookup yields CDR1 SGHTA and CDR2 FQGNSA. The CDR3: CASSLALPAEPLQETQYF. Written as DNA, the CDR3 is TGTGCCAGCAGCTTAGCCCTGCCCGCCGAACCGCTACAAGAGACCCAGTACTTC. Combining the CDR3 with reference TRBV7-2 and TRBJ2-5 gives the whole variable domain GAGVSQSPSNKVTEKGKDVELRCDPISGHTALYWYRQSLGQGLEFLIYFQGNSAPDKSGLPSDRFSAERTGGSVSTLTIQRTQQEDSAVYLCASSLALPAEPLQETQYFGPGTRLLVL.

This clonotype came up many times. The chain uses TRBV2 and TRBJ2-7; D is uncertain. The V end was cut by 11 bases, the J end by 2 bases, with 16 bases between. The CDR3 contains 13 residues. Germline-derived CDR1 and CDR2 are SNHLY and FYNNEI. CDR3 loop: CAGDRATTYEQYF. The CDR3 coding sequence is TGTGCCGGCGACCGGGCCACTACCTACGAGCAGTACTTC.

A remark on this clonotype: A much more abundant neighbour one base away suggests this may be a read error. This chain links TRBV6-2 or TRBV6-3 with TRBJ1-5; TRBD1 agrees at 7 bases. This CDR3 comprises 15 residues. The junction had 11 bases not matched to a gene; V was cut back by 7 bases and J by 5 bases. Germline CDR1 is MNHEY and CDR2 is SVGEGT. CDR3 nucleotide sequence: TGTGCCAGCACCCACCGGGACAGACTAGATCAGCCCCAGCATTTT. Translating it yields CASTHRDRLDQPQHF.

Points on this clonotype: This may arise from a read error, as a much more abundant clone is one base away. The rearrangement links TRBV12-3 or TRBV12-4 to TRBJ2-1; 10 nucleotides match TRBD1. This CDR3 has 13 amino acids. The CDR3 sequence: CASSRYGQGGSLF. The CDR3 DNA is TGTGCCAGCAGTCGCTACGGACAGGGGGGATCACTCTTC.

In the case of this clonotype: A single base separates this from a much larger clone, so it may be a read error. The chain combines TRBV20-1 with TRBJ2-7; D tentatively reads TRBD1 or TRBD2 (5 bases each). This CDR3 is built from 12 residues. CDR1 is DFQATT and CDR2 is SNEGSKA in the germline V gene (reference sequence). CDR3 sequence: CSASRGTYEQHF. The CDR3 coding sequence is TGCAGTGCTAGTCGGGGCACCTACGAGCAGCACTTC.

This clonotype was seen at least ten times. The chain joins TRBV18 to TRBJ2-1; D gene uncertain. The V gene's germline CDR1 is KGHSH and CDR2 LQKENI. Trimming took off 4 bases at V and 7 bases at J, with 8 bases between the two ends. This CDR3 has 12 amino acids. The CDR3 protein is CASSRVPNEQFF. CDR3 DNA: TGTGCCAGCTCACGAGTCCCGAATGAGCAGTTCTTC.

This clonotype was detected many times. This chain connects TRBV11-2 to TRBJ2-5; 11 bases are a match to TRBD2. J gave up 0 bases and V 5 bases, and 8 bases lay outside the gene matches. CDR1 is SGHAT, CDR2 FQNNGV, per germline. This CDR3 is built from 17 residues. For the CDR3, the DNA is TGTGCCAGCAGCACCACTAGCGGGAGCTCGTACCAAGAGACCCAGTACTTC. Amino acids: CASSTTSGSSYQETQYF.

This clonotype appeared a few times. The J gene is TRBJ2-4, the V gene TRBV30; 9 bases map to TRBD2. The V and J ends lost 3 bases and 4 bases, in that order; junction bases with no gene match: 4. CDR1 and CDR2 from the germline V gene are GTSNPN and SVGIG (reference sequence). This CDR3 region has 14 residues. The CDR3 DNA reads TGTGCCTGGAGCCCGACTAGCGGAAAAAACATTCAGTACTTC. Its translation: CAWSPTSGKNIQYF.

The table lists this clonotype with many counts. The rearrangement uses TRBV5-5 and TRBJ2-7; D is undetermined. Germline V gene data show CDR1 as SGHKS and CDR2 as YYEKEE (reference sequence). This CDR3 has 11 amino acids. Trimming took 4 bases from V and 4 from J, leaving 6 bases between them. CDR3 loop: CASSPQYEQYF. The CDR3 DNA follows: TGTGCCAGCAGCCCACAGTACGAGCAGTACTTC. The whole variable domain, filled in from reference TRBV5-5 and TRBJ2-7, reads DAGVTQSPTHLIKTRGQQVTLRCSPISGHKSVSWYQQVLGQGPQFIFQYYEKEERGRGNFPDRFSARQFPNYSSELNVNALLLGDSALYLCASSPQYEQYFGPGTRLTVT.

This clonotype was observed a few times. The chain employs TRBV5-6 and TRBJ2-7, with 7 bases aligning to TRBD2. In germline, CDR1 is SGHDT, CDR2 YYEEEE. The V gene end was trimmed by 0 bases and the J gene end by 2 bases; junction bases not matched to a gene: 5. The CDR3 sequence is 15 residues long. In nucleotides, the CDR3 is TGTGCCAGCAGCTTGGAGGCGGGAGAGGCCTACGAGCAGTACTTC. Translation gives CASSLEAGEAYEQYF.

This clonotype was picked up a small number of times. This CDR3 is missing its conserved last phenylalanine or tryptophan, likely due to a read error. The chain couples TRBV20-1 to TRBJ1-2; D gene ambiguous. CDR1 and CDR2 from the germline V gene are DFQATT and SNEGSKA (reference sequence). The V end was cut by 2 bases, the J end by 3 bases, with 7 bases between. The CDR3 has 12 residues. The DNA for the CDR3 is TGCAGTGCTAGACAGAATCACTATGGCTACACCCTC. Its translation is CSARQNHYGYTL.